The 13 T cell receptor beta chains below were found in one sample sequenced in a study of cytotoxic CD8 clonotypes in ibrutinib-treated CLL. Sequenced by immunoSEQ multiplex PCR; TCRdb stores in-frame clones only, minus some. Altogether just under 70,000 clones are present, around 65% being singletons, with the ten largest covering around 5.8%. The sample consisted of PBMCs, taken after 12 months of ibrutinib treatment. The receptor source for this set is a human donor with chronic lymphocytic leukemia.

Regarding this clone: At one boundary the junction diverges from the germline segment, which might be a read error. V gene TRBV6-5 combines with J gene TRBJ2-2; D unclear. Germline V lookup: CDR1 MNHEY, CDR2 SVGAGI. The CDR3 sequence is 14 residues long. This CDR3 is CASSSSSNIGELFF. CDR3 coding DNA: TGTGCCAGCAGTTCATCGTCAAACATCGGGGAGCTGTTTTTT.

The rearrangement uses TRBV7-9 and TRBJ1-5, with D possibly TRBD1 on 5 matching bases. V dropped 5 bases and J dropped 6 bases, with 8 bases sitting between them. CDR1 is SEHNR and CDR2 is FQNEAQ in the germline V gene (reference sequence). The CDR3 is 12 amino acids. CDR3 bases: TGTGCCAGCAGCCAGGGAACTCAGCCCCAGCATTTT. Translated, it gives CASSQGTQPQHF.

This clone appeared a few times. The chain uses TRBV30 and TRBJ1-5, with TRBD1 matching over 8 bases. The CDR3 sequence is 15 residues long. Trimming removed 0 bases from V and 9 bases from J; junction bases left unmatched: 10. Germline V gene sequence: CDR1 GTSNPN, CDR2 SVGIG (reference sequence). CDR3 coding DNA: TGTGCCTGGAGTGTAGGGCAGGGGGCGGCTTGGCCCCAGCATTTT. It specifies CAWSVGQGAAWPQHF.

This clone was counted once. CDR3 in DNA: TGTGCCAGCAGCTTGGACAGAGAGTACACCGGGGAGCTGTTTTTT. Translation: CASSLDREYTGELFF. The rearrangement links TRBV5-4 to TRBJ2-2; D gene uncertain. Trimming took 0 bases from V and 3 from J, leaving 9 bases between them. Germline values: CDR1 SGHNT, CDR2 YYREEE (reference sequence). This CDR3 has 15 amino acids.

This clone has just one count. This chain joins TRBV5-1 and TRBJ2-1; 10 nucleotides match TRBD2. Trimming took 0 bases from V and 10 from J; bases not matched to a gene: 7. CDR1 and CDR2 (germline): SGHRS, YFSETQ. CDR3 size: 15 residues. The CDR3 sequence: CASSLGPVAGGEQFF. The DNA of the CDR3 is TGCGCCAGCAGCTTGGGTCCGGTAGCGGGGGGCGAGCAGTTCTTC. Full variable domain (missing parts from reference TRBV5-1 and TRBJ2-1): KAGVTQTPRYLIKTRGQQVTLSCSPISGHRSVSWYQQTPGQGLQFLFEYFSETQRNKGNFPGRFSGRQFSNSRSEMNVSTLELGDSALYLCASSLGPVAGGEQFFGPGTRLTVL.

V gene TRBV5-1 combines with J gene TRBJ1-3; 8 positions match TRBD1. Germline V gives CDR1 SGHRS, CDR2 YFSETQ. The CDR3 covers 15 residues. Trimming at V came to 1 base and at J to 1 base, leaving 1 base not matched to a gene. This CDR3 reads CASSLRTGSGNTIYF. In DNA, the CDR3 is TGCGCCAGCAGCTTGAGGACAGGGTCTGGAAACACCATATATTTT. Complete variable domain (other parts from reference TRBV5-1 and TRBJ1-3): KAGVTQTPRYLIKTRGQQVTLSCSPISGHRSVSWYQQTPGQGLQFLFEYFSETQRNKGNFPGRFSGRQFSNSRSEMNVSTLELGDSALYLCASSLRTGSGNTIYFGEGSWLTVV.

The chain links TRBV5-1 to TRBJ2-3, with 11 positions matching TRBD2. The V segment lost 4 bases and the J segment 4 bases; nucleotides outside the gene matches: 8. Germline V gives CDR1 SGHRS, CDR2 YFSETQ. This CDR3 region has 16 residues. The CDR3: CASSPVAGGSPDTQYF. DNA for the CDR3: TGCGCCAGCAGCCCAGTAGCGGGGGGGAGTCCAGATACGCAGTATTTT.

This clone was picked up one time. The chain's CDR3 is CASKNGGNTEAFF. In DNA, the CDR3 is TGTGCCAGCAAAAACGGGGGGAACACTGAAGCTTTCTTT. V is TRBV6-5 and J is TRBJ1-1, with D maybe TRBD1 (5 bases). This CDR3 has 13 amino acids. Germline loops: CDR1 MNHEY, CDR2 SVGAGI. Trimming left V 7 bases short and J 1 base short, with 10 bases between.

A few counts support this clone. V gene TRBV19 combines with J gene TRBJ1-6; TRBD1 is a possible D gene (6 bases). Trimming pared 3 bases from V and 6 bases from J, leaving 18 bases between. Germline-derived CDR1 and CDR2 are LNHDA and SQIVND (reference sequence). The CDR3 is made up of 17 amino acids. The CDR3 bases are TGTGCCAGTAGTATCCGGACAGCCCCCCGATCTAATTCACCCCTCCACTTT. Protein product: CASSIRTAPRSNSPLHF.

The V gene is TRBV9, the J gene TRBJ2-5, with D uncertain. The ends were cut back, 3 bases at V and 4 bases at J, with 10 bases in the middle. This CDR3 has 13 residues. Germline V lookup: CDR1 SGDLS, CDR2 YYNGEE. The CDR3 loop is CASSGGPGETQYF. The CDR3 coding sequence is TGTGCCAGCAGCGGTGGGCCGGGAGAGACCCAGTACTTC.

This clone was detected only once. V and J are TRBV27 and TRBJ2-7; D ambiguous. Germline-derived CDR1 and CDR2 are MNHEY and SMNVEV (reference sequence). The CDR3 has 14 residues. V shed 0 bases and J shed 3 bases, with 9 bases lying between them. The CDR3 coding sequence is TGTGCCAGCAGTTTATCGGGGTTTCGCTACGAGCAGTACTTC. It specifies CASSLSGFRYEQYF.

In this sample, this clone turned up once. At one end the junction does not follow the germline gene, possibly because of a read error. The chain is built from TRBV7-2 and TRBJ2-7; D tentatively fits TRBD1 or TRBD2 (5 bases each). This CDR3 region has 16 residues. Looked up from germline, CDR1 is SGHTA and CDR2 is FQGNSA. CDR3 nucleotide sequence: TGCGCCAGCAGCCAAGGAGTAGGGGACGGATCCTACGAGCAGTACTTC. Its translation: CASSQGVGDGSYEQYF.

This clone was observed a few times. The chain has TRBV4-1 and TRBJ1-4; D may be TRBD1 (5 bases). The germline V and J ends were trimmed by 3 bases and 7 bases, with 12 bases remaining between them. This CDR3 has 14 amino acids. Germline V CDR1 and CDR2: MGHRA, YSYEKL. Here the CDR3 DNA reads TGCGCCAGCAGCCAGGGCAGGGCCGGTGAAAAACTGTTTTTT. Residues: CASSQGRAGEKLFF.